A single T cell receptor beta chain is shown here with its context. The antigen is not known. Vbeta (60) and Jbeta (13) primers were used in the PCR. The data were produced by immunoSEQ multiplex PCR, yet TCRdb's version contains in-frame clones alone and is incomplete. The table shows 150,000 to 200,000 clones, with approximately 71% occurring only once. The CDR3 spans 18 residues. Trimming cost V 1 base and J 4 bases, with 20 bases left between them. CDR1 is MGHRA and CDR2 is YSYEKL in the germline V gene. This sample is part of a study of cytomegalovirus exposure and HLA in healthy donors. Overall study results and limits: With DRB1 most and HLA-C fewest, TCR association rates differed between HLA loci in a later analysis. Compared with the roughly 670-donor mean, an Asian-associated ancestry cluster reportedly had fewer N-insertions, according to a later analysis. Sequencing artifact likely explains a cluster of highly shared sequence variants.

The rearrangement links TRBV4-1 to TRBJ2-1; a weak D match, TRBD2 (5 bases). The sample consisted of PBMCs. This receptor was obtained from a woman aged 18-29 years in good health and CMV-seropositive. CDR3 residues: CASSQALLQTRVYNEQFF. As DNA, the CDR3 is TGCGCCAGCAGCCAAGCCCTGCTACAAACGAGGGTTTACAATGAGCAGTTCTTC.